The 2 T cell receptor beta chains presented below share a single source sample, sequenced in a study of long-term antiretroviral therapy in people with HIV. The run of the v3.0 immunoSEQ assay was at survey level. TCRdb's table, derived via immunoSEQ multiplex PCR, lists solely in-frame clones and lacks some. The sample shows 25,000 to 30,000 clones, less than 90% of them seen only once. The starting material was unsorted PBMCs, obtained 0.4 years after starting antiretroviral therapy. The receptors stem from a man younger than 35 with HIV.

This rearrangement joins TRBV9 to TRBJ2-7; D might be TRBD2 (5 bases). The V and J ends lost 4 bases and 0 bases respectively, with 14 bases between them. The length of the CDR3 is 15 residues. Per germline, CDR1 SGDLS and CDR2 YYNGEE. This CDR3 reads CASSPRTGSSYEQYF. The CDR3 coding sequence is TGTGCCAGCAGCCCCCGGACGGGGAGCTCCTACGAGCAGTACTTC.

The chain employs TRBV2 and TRBJ1-1; the D gene is possibly TRBD1 (5 bases). CDR3 length equals 16 residues. Deletions cut 3 bases from V and 4 bases from J, with 18 bases between. CDR1 is SNHLY and CDR2 is FYNNEI in the germline V gene. CDR3: CASSEAGRKGITEAFF. The CDR3 DNA follows: TGTGCCAGCAGTGAGGCAGGGAGGAAGGGGATCACTGAAGCTTTCTTT.